This T cell receptor beta chain was captured in a study of monozygotic twins with inflammatory bowel disease. The authors ran two nested PCRs of about 15 and 9 cycles on TCRalpha and TCRbeta cDNA. Using the 5' RACE reads, TCRdb records one entry per CDR3 protein without DNA. This sample's clone table lists fewer than 350,000 distinct CDR3 sequences. Looked up from germline, CDR1 is MNHEY and CDR2 is SMNVEV (reference sequence). This CDR3 is 14 amino acids long. The chain recombines TRBV27 with TRBJ2-1; TCRdb names TRBD2, which stays unverified in the absence of DNA. The sequence came from a human donor with ulcerative colitis or Crohn's disease, or a healthy co-twin of an affected twin (not recorded which). Material: blood. The CDR3: CATGLAGGRLEQFF.